The clone carrying this T cell receptor (beta chain) has more than one count but fewer than ten. Trimming removed 7 bases from V and 3 bases from J, with 20 bases in between. CDR1 is SGHAT and CDR2 is FQNNGV in the germline V gene. The CDR3 is 16 amino acids. The data were obtained in a study of T-cell memory formation after mild COVID-19. MiXCR, applied by TCRdb to the 5' RACE reads, yields one record per CDR3 protein. The table shows a few hundred thousand distinct CDR3 sequences, with roughly 15% occurring only once. Sequencing used PBMCs or a T cell subset sorted from them (not recorded which). The chain couples TRBV11-2 to TRBJ2-3; no clear D gene. This clonotype was obtained from a man aged 18 to 29 who had mild COVID-19 (a few samples of this study predate the infection). Cell type and time point are not known. The CDR3 region is CASTPNVAPGTDTQYF. The CDR3 DNA reads as TGTGCCAGCACCCCTAACGTGGCGCCTGGAACAGATACGCAGTATTTT.